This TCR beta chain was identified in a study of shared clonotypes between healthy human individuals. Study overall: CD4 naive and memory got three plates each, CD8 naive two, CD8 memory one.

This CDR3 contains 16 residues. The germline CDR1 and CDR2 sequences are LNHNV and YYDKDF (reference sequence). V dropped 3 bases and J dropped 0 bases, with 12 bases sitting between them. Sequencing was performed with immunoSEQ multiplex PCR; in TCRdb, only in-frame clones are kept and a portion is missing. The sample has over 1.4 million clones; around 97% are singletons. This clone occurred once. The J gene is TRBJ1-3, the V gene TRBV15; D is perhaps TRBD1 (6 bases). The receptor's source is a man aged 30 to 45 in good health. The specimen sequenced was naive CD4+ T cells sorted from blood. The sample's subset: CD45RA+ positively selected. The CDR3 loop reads CATSRPQGPSGNTIYF. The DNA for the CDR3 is TGTGCCACCAGCAGGCCACAGGGCCCCTCTGGAAACACCATATATTTT.